These 22 T cell receptor beta chains were all obtained from the same sample, sequenced in a study of blood T cell repertoires in COVID-19. Profiled with immunoSEQ multiplex PCR; TCRdb holds only in-frame clones, not every one. The sample contains around 86,000 clones, about 90% of which appear only once. Sequenced input: peripheral blood. These receptors were collected from a human donor with acute or convalescent COVID-19. The donor label of this sample is uncertain.

The chain carries TRBV1 and TRBJ2-7; TRBD2 is the table's D call and was not checked against the DNA. TRBV1 is a pseudogene locus. This CDR3 comprises 16 residues. The CDR3 nucleotides read TGCACCAGCAGCCCTCCAACGGGAAACCTAGCCTACGAGCAGTACTTC. This sequence encodes CTSSPPTGNLAYEQYF.

V and J are TRBV30 and TRBJ2-2, with 8 bases matching TRBD1. V was pared by 1 base and J by 8 bases, with 15 bases of the junction left unmatched. CDR3 length: 17 amino acids. Germline assignment: CDR1 GTSNPN and CDR2 SVGIG (reference sequence). CDR3 region: CAWSDKLGTGGIGELFF. The CDR3 region has the DNA TGTGCCTGGAGTGATAAACTAGGCACAGGGGGTATAGGGGAGCTGTTTTTT.

The chain recombines TRBV28 with TRBJ2-2; no reliable D call. The CDR3 has 14 residues. V was cut by 6 bases and J by 1 base, with 9 bases left in between. Per germline, CDR1 MDHEN and CDR2 SYDVKM. The DNA of the CDR3 is TGTGCCAGCAGCAGACATATGAACACCGGGGAGCTGTTTTTT. Residues: CASSRHMNTGELFF. The entire variable domain, with the rest obtained from reference TRBV28 and TRBJ2-2, is as follows: DVKVTQSSRYLVKRTGEKVFLECVQDMDHENMFWYRQDPGLGLRLIYFSYDVKMKEKGDIPEGYSVSREKKERFSLILESASTNQTSMYLCASSRHMNTGELFFGEGSRLTVL.

Here the CDR3 DNA reads TGTGCCAGCAGCTTGGACAGGTTCACAGATACGCAGTATTTT. Translating gives CASSLDRFTDTQYF. The chain carries TRBV5-4 and TRBJ2-3; the D gene is possibly TRBD1 (5 bases). The CDR3 sequence is 14 residues long. Trimming left V 0 bases short and J 2 bases short, with 7 bases between. Germline CDR1 is SGHNT and CDR2 is YYREEE (reference sequence).

The V call is TRBV3-1 (or the pseudogene TRBV3-2), the J call TRBJ1-4, with 8 bases that match TRBD1. J gave up 6 bases and V 3 bases, and 6 bases lay outside the gene matches. This CDR3 is built from 15 residues. Germline V gene sequence: CDR1 LGHDT, CDR2 YNNKEL (reference sequence). CDR3: CASSHRQGRDEKLFF. In DNA form, the CDR3 reads TGTGCCAGCAGCCACAGACAGGGGCGGGATGAAAAACTGTTTTTT.

The chain uses TRBV12-3 or TRBV12-4 and TRBJ1-2; a weak D match, TRBD1 (5 bases). Trimming removed 5 bases from V and 8 bases from J, with 12 bases in between. The CDR3 spans 12 residues. CDR3 nucleotide sequence: TGTGCCAGCAGTCTGGGGCAAGGGGGCTACACCTTC. It codes for CASSLGQGGYTF.

This clone was recorded once. The rearrangement links TRBV28 to TRBJ2-7, with TRBD2 identical over 12 bases. The germline V gene encodes CDR1 MDHEN and CDR2 SYDVKM. J gave up 7 bases and V 5 bases, and 6 bases lay outside the gene matches. The CDR3 runs 14 residues. CDR3 in amino acids: CASSRTSGVEEQYF. In DNA, the CDR3 is TGTGCCAGCAGTCGGACTAGCGGGGTGGAAGAGCAGTACTTC.

The V and J genes are TRBV6-5 and TRBJ2-7, with D possibly being TRBD1 (6 bases). V dropped 0 bases and J dropped 7 bases, with 16 bases sitting between them. This CDR3 has 15 amino acids. Germline V gene lookup returns CDR1 MNHEY and CDR2 SVGAGI. DNA of the CDR3: TGTGCCAGCAGTTACTCGTCCAGGGACACAGGAGAGCAGTACTTC. Translation gives CASSYSSRDTGEQYF.

The chain uses TRBV7-9 and TRBJ2-1; 7 bases agree with TRBD1. Germline trimming cut 3 bases from V and 3 bases from J; bases unmatched to any gene: 2. The CDR3 has 14 residues. Germline V gene lookup returns CDR1 SEHNR and CDR2 FQNEAQ (reference sequence). The DNA for the CDR3 is TGTGCCAGCAGCTTCGGGACAGACTACAATGAGCAGTTCTTC. Amino acid sequence: CASSFGTDYNEQFF. Supplemented by reference TRBV7-9 and TRBJ2-1, the full variable domain reads DTGVSQNPRHKITKRGQNVTFRCDPISEHNRLYWYRQTLGQGPEFLTYFQNEAQLEKSRLLSDRFSAERPKGSFSTLEIQRTEQGDSAMYLCASSFGTDYNEQFFGPGTRLTVL.

On this clone itself: Because the CDR3's place on the DNA is in doubt, the DNA is left out and the CDR3 is given as listed by TCRdb. CDR3 in amino acids: CASSSGQGTSEQYF. The gene calls are TRBV6-2 or TRBV6-3 and TRBJ2-7; the tabulated D call, TRBD1, remains unverified against the DNA. Germline-derived CDR1 and CDR2 are MNHEY and SVGEGT. Counting both end residues, the CDR3 totals 14 amino acids.

The chain has TRBV28 and TRBJ1-1; D is perhaps TRBD1 (5 bases). Per the germline V gene, CDR1 is MDHEN and CDR2 is SYDVKM. The CDR3 is 14 residues long. V was trimmed by 5 bases and J by 4 bases, leaving 14 bases between them. The CDR3 sequence is CASSTGEGRTEAFF. The CDR3, as DNA: TGTGCCAGCAGTACGGGGGAGGGGCGCACTGAAGCTTTCTTT. The variable domain in full, with the rest retrieved from reference TRBV28 and TRBJ1-1, is DVKVTQSSRYLVKRTGEKVFLECVQDMDHENMFWYRQDPGLGLRLIYFSYDVKMKEKGDIPEGYSVSREKKERFSLILESASTNQTSMYLCASSTGEGRTEAFFGQGTRLTVV.

This rearrangement joins TRBV9 to TRBJ2-6; TRBD2 is a possible D gene (5 bases). Germline V gives CDR1 SGDLS, CDR2 YYNGEE. Trimming stripped 3 bases from V and 4 bases from J, with 11 bases between. CDR3 length equals 15 residues. The chain's CDR3 is CASSAEGGGANVLTF. The CDR3 nucleotides read TGTGCCAGCAGCGCAGAGGGCGGCGGGGCCAACGTCCTGACTTTC.

This clone was recorded a few times. The chain joins TRBV5-6 to TRBJ1-5; 9 bases are shared with TRBD1. V was clipped by 3 bases and J by 3 bases; unmatched bases: 4. The CDR3 sequence is 15 residues long. Looked up from germline, CDR1 is SGHDT and CDR2 is YYEEEE. The DNA for the CDR3 is TGTGCCAGCAGCTCCTGGACAGGGGTCAATCAGCCCCAGCATTTT. It yields the protein CASSSWTGVNQPQHF.

The chain links TRBV5-6 to TRBJ1-3; unclear D gene. Between the trimmed V and J ends, which lost 2 bases and 1 base, there was a span of 7 bases. CDR1 is SGHDT, CDR2 YYEEEE, per germline. The CDR3 runs 14 residues. The CDR3 reads CASSLTGSGNTIYF. The CDR3 nucleotides are TGTGCCAGCAGCTTAACGGGTTCTGGAAACACCATATATTTT.

The rearrangement uses TRBV9 and TRBJ2-5; possible D gene TRBD1, 5 bases. This CDR3 contains 14 residues. Trimming left V 0 bases short and J 5 bases short, with 11 bases between. Germline V lookup: CDR1 SGDLS, CDR2 YYNGEE. This CDR3 is CASSVEQGLETQYF. The CDR3 nucleotides are TGTGCCAGCAGCGTAGAGCAGGGATTGGAGACCCAGTACTTC.

The rearrangement joins TRBV1 to TRBJ1-3. TRBV1 is designated a pseudogene. The CDR3 contains 16 residues. The CDR3 spells CTSSQRRRSSGNTIYF. Here the CDR3 DNA reads TGCACCAGCAGCCAGCGAAGACGGAGCTCTGGAAACACCATATATTTT.

This clone was detected once. The V gene is TRBV2, the J gene TRBJ2-7, with TRBD1 matching 7 bases. V lost 6 bases to trimming and J lost 1 base; unmatched junction nucleotides: 6. The CDR3 has 14 residues. Looked up from germline, CDR1 is SNHLY and CDR2 is FYNNEI. The CDR3 loop reads CASSPDRPSYEQYF. The CDR3 region has the DNA TGTGCCAGCAGCCCGGACAGGCCTTCCTACGAGCAGTACTTC.

CDR3 sequence reads: CAWGFRYGAFF. For the CDR3, the DNA is TGTGCCTGGGGATTTCGGTATGGAGCTTTCTTT. The gene calls are TRBV30 and TRBJ1-1; D gene unclear. CDR1 is GTSNPN, CDR2 SVGIG, per germline (reference sequence). The CDR3 is made up of 11 amino acids. Trimming cost V 5 bases and J 10 bases, with 14 bases left between them.

In this sample, this clone turned up once. The chain recombines TRBV7-2 with TRBJ2-7; TRBD2 agrees at 12 bases. Germline values: CDR1 SGHTA, CDR2 FQGNSA. This CDR3 region has 17 residues. Trimming removed 1 base from V and 6 bases from J; junction bases left unmatched: 10. CDR3 sequence (DNA): TGTGCCAGCAGCTTAGAGTTTGGGCTAGCGGGGGGGCTCGAGCAGTACTTC. The encoded protein is CASSLEFGLAGGLEQYF.

This chain joins TRBV7-6 and TRBJ1-4; 9 bases fit TRBD1. With V trimmed by 5 bases and J by 7 bases, 14 bases remained unmatched. Germline-derived CDR1 and CDR2 are SGHVS and FNYEAQ. This CDR3 comprises 17 residues. CDR3 in amino acids: CASSLRDRQGDSEKLFF. DNA for the CDR3: TGTGCCAGCAGCCTTCGGGATCGACAGGGGGATAGTGAAAAACTGTTTTTT.

This clone was seen just once. The rearrangement uses TRBV6-1 and TRBJ1-2, with TRBD1 identical over 9 bases. CDR3 length equals 15 residues. Germline CDR1 is MNHNS and CDR2 is SASEGT. V lost 2 bases and J lost 5; bases outside the gene matches: 6. The DNA for the CDR3 is TGTGCCAGCAGTGAAAACACCGGGACAGGGTATGGCTACACCTTC. Protein sequence: CASSENTGTGYGYTF.

There are a few counts of this clone. The genes are TRBV2 and TRBJ2-1, with D perhaps TRBD2 (7 bases). This CDR3 has 15 residues. Trimming stripped 3 bases from V and 4 bases from J, with 13 bases between. Germline-derived CDR1 and CDR2 are SNHLY and FYNNEI. As DNA, the CDR3 is TGTGCCAGCAGTGAGAGGGGGGGACGGTACAATGAGCAGTTCTTC. It yields the protein CASSERGGRYNEQFF.